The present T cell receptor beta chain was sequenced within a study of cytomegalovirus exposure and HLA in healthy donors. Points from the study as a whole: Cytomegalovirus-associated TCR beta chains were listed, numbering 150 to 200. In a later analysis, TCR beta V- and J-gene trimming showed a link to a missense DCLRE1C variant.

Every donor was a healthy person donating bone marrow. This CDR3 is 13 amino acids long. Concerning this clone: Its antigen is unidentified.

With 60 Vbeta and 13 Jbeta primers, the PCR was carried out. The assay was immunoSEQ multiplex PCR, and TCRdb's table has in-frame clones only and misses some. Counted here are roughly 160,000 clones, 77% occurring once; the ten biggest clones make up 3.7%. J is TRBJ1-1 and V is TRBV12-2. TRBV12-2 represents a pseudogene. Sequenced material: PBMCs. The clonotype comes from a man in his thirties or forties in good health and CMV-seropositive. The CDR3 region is CASRPGGEKEAFF. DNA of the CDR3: TGTGCAAGTCGCCCCGGCGGGGAAAAGGAAGCTTTCTTT.